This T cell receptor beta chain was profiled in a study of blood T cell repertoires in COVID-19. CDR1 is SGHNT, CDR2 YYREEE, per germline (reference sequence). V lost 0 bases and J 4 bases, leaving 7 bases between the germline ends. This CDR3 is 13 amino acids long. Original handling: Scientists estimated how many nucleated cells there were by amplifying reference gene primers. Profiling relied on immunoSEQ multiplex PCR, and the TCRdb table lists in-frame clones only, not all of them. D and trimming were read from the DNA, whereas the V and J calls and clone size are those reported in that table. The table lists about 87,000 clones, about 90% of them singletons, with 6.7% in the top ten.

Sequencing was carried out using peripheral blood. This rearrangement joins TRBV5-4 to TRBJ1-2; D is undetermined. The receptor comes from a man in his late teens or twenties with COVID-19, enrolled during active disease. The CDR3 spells CASSLVTRYGYTF. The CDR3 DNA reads TGTGCCAGCAGCTTGGTCACACGCTATGGCTACACCTTC.